This TCR beta chain appears in the sequencing data of a study of cytomegalovirus exposure and HLA in healthy donors. Germline V gene lookup returns CDR1 SQVTM and CDR2 ANQGSEA. The V end was cut by 5 bases, the J end by 3 bases, with 16 bases between. This CDR3 spans 15 amino acids. Researchers ran the PCR with 60 Vbeta and 13 Jbeta primers. Assay: immunoSEQ multiplex PCR; the TCRdb copy retains only in-frame clones and omits some. The sample contains over 130,000 clones, approximately 80% of which appear only once. The chain has TRBV29-1 and TRBJ2-2; perhaps TRBD1 as D (8 bases). This clonotype was sampled from a middle-aged woman in good health and CMV-seropositive. Sample: PBMCs. The CDR3 DNA is TGCAGCGTTAATACAGGGGGGGGAGACACCGGGGAGCTGTTTTTT. It is translated as CSVNTGGGDTGELFF.